This T cell receptor (beta chain) originates from a study of blood T cells in healthy people across ages. Study-wide background: Template switching retrieved approximately one barcoded beta molecule for each two T cells. Whole-study findings and limits: Age brought a roughly linear fall in TCR beta diversity measured per million T cells.

The CDR3 length is 14 residues. Between the trimmed V and J ends, which lost 2 bases and 6 bases, there was a span of 15 bases. The V gene's germline CDR1 is SGDLS and CDR2 YYNGEE. Primed by a sample-barcoded 5' primer and a J-beta primer mix, a second PCR proceeded for about 7 to 11 cycles. Template switching added a 12-random-nucleotide identifier to every cDNA molecule. TCRdb recomputed calls from the 5' RACE reads with MiXCR, one row per CDR3 protein. The data contain 550,000 to 750,000 distinct CDR3 sequences, 21% of them singletons. In its sample, this clonotype was seen a few times. Its antigen is as yet unknown.

The sample was blood. The rearrangement uses TRBV9 and TRBJ2-7, with D tentatively TRBD1 or TRBD2 (6 bases each). This sequence originates from a man between 65 and 80 years old in good health. The DNA for the CDR3 is TGTGCCAGCAGCGTTGGAGGGGGAGGCGGCGAGCAGTACTTC. This sequence encodes CASSVGGGGGEQYF.